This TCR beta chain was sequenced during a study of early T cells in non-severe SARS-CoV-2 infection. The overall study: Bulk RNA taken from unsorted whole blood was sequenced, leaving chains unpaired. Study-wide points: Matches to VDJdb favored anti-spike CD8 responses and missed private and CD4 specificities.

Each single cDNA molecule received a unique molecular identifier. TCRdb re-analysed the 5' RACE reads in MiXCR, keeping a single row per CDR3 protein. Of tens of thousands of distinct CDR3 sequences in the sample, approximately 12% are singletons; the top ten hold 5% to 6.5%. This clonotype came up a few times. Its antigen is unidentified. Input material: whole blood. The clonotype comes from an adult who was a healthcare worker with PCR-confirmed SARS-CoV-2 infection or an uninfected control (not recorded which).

CDR3 sequence: CASSVASGTSGGQETQYF. CDR3 nucleotides: TGTGCCAGCAGCGTAGCGTCTGGGACTAGCGGGGGCCAAGAGACCCAGTACTTC. The chain has TRBV9 and TRBJ2-5, with 14 positions matching TRBD2. Germline V gene data show CDR1 as SGDLS and CDR2 as YYNGEE. The CDR3 contains 18 residues. V trimming: 0 bases; J trimming: 1 base; junction bases outside the gene matches: 5.